This T cell receptor (beta chain) was identified during a study of cytomegalovirus exposure and HLA in healthy donors. PCR employed 60 Vbeta and 13 Jbeta primers. The table came from immunoSEQ multiplex PCR; TCRdb's copy has only in-frame clones and leaves some out. The table lists approximately 97,000 clones, approximately 72% of them singletons. This CDR3 comprises 15 residues. Germline V gene data show CDR1 as SEHNR and CDR2 as FQNEAQ (reference sequence). With V trimmed by 6 bases and J by 3 bases, 9 bases remained unmatched. Sequencing was done on a sample of PBMCs. The sequence was obtained from a woman aged 40 to 49 in good health and CMV-seropositive. V is TRBV7-9 and J is TRBJ1-1; 8 bases are a match to TRBD1. CDR3 nucleotides: TGTGCCAGCAGTCGGGCTAAACAGGGGGACACTGAAGCTTTCTTT. This encodes CASSRAKQGDTEAFF.